This T cell receptor beta chain is from a study of cytomegalovirus exposure and HLA in healthy donors. The wider study: Early release data held around 80 million unique TCRs from HLA-typed donors.

This clone was seen a single time. Germline assignment: CDR1 MGHDK and CDR2 SYGVNS. The V gene end was trimmed by 4 bases and the J gene end by 3 bases; junction bases not matched to a gene: 4. The CDR3 has 15 residues. The PCR employed 60 Vbeta primers together with 13 Jbeta primers. Sequencing was performed with immunoSEQ multiplex PCR; in TCRdb, only in-frame clones are kept and a portion is missing. Of 120,000 or so clones in the sample, around 72% were seen once. The clonotype comes from a woman in her forties in good health and CMV-seropositive. Sequencing used PBMCs. The chain couples TRBV25-1 to TRBJ1-3; 9 nucleotides line up with TRBD1. This chain's CDR3 is CASSATGGYGNTIYF. CDR3 DNA: TGTGCCAGCAGTGCTACAGGGGGCTATGGAAACACCATATATTTT.